Shown below are 19 T cell receptor beta chains from a single sample sequenced in a study of OX40 agonist ivuxolimab in advanced cancers. Clones were read by immunoSEQ multiplex PCR, and TCRdb kept only the in-frame ones, dropping some. The sample includes just over 9,500 clones, 66% of them seen just once. Sequencing used CD4+ or CD8+ T cells sorted from blood, obtained in a trial of the OX40 agonist ivuxolimab. These receptors were collected from an adult with an advanced solid tumor such as melanoma, head and neck, liver or kidney cancer.

J is TRBJ2-1 and V is TRBV4-3, with 9 bases lining up with TRBD2. Germline CDR1 is LGHNA and CDR2 is YSLEER. The CDR3 has 15 residues. Losses at the gene ends were 0 bases for V and 13 bases for J; bases not matched to a gene: 10. This chain's CDR3 is CASSQDRYSGRQQFF. DNA of the CDR3: TGCGCCAGCAGCCAAGATAGGTATAGCGGGAGACAACAGTTCTTC.

CDR3 coding DNA: TGTGCCAGCAGTTACTCTACTGGCTACGAGCAGTACTTC. Its translation is CASSYSTGYEQYF. The chain has TRBV6-6 and TRBJ2-7; D gene ambiguous. The CDR3 runs 13 residues. V lost 0 bases to trimming and J lost 3 bases, with 6 bases between them. Germline V lookup: CDR1 MNHNY, CDR2 SVGAGI (reference sequence).

This chain's CDR3 is CASSQEQGAYQPQHF. In DNA, the CDR3 is TGTGCCAGCAGCCAAGAGCAGGGGGCGTATCAGCCCCAGCATTTT. The rearrangement uses TRBV4-2 and TRBJ1-5, with 8 bases aligning to TRBD1. The V and J ends lost 0 bases and 5 bases, in that order; junction bases with no gene match: 3. Germline CDR1 and CDR2: LGHNA and YNFKEQ. The CDR3 runs to 15 residues.

This clone was picked up a small number of times. The V call is TRBV5-6, the J call TRBJ2-1; 11 positions agree with TRBD2. The length of the CDR3 is 15 residues. The V gene's germline CDR1 is SGHDT and CDR2 YYEEEE. V lost 4 bases to trimming and J lost 4 bases; unmatched junction nucleotides: 4. CDR3 DNA sequence: TGTGCCAGCAGCCAGGGACTAGCGGAATACAATGAGCAGTTCTTC. Translation: CASSQGLAEYNEQFF. Drawing the rest from reference TRBV5-6 and TRBJ2-1, the complete variable domain is DAGVTQSPTHLIKTRGQQVTLRCSPKSGHDTVSWYQQALGQGPQFIFQYYEEEERQRGNFPDRFSGHQFPNYSSELNVNALLLGDSALYLCASSQGLAEYNEQFFGPGTRLTVL.

The chain joins TRBV11-2 to TRBJ2-3; 11 bases fit TRBD2. CDR1 is SGHAT, CDR2 FQNNGV, per germline. V lost 5 bases, J lost 2 bases, and 3 bases stayed unmatched. This CDR3 is 15 amino acids long. Here the CDR3 reads CASSALAGDTDTQYF. CDR3 in DNA: TGTGCCAGCAGCGCACTAGCGGGGGACACAGATACGCAGTATTTT. Based on the CDR3 plus reference TRBV11-2 and TRBJ2-3, the full variable domain is EAGVAQSPRYKIIEKRQSVAFWCNPISGHATLYWYQQILGQGPKLLIQFQNNGVVDDSQLPKDRFSAERLKGVDSTLKIQPAKLEDSAVYLCASSALAGDTDTQYFGPGTRLTVL.

This clone was seen just once. The chain employs TRBV6-4 and TRBJ1-1; a possible D gene is TRBD1 (5 bases). Trimming cost V 5 bases and J 3 bases, with 7 bases left between them. Germline CDR1 reads MRHNA; CDR2 reads SNTAGT. CDR3 size: 12 residues. The CDR3 protein is CASSPGYTEAFF. The CDR3 bases are TGTGCCAGCAGTCCAGGGTACACTGAAGCTTTCTTT.

In regard to this clone: A much larger clone differs by one base, so this may be a read error. Distinct nucleotide sequences in the sample also encode this CDR3. This rearrangement joins TRBV4-1 to TRBJ1-2; TRBD1 is a possible D gene (5 bases). From germline, CDR1 is MGHRA and CDR2 YSYEKL. This CDR3 region has 14 residues. CDR3 coding DNA: TGTGCCAGCAGCCAAGACAGCCAAAACTATGGCTACACCTTC. Protein product: CASSQDSQNYGYTF.

This clone appeared a single time. The chain employs TRBV4-1 and TRBJ1-2; no clear D. Germline CDR1 is MGHRA and CDR2 is YSYEKL. Trimming took off 0 bases at V and 8 bases at J, with 13 bases between the two ends. This CDR3 comprises 14 residues. This CDR3 reads CASSQDRTSVGYTF. CDR3 DNA: TGCGCCAGCAGCCAAGATCGGACCTCGGTAGGCTACACCTTC.

The chain couples TRBV7-6 to TRBJ2-1; D may be TRBD1 (6 bases). V gave up 1 base and J gave up 10 bases, with 11 bases separating them. Germline CDR1 is SGHVS and CDR2 is FNYEAQ. The CDR3 has 13 residues. The CDR3 coding sequence is TGTGCCAGCAGCTTAGAGGGACACCTAGAGCAGTTCTTC. As protein: CASSLEGHLEQFF.

J is TRBJ2-2 and V is TRBV11-3, with 9 bases aligning to TRBD1. The trim removed 3 bases at V and 4 bases at J, leaving 3 bases unmatched. There are 15 residues in the CDR3. Germline loops: CDR1 SGHNT, CDR2 YENEEA. CDR3 region: CASSFRDRATGELFF. In DNA, the CDR3 is TGTGCCAGCAGCTTTCGGGACAGGGCCACCGGGGAGCTGTTTTTT.

Worth noting for this clone: This specimen includes other DNA sequences encoding the same CDR3. The V call is TRBV6-1, the J call TRBJ1-2; D unclear. The CDR3 sequence is 10 residues long. Trimming pared 6 bases from V and 7 bases from J, leaving 6 bases between. CDR1 is MNHNS, CDR2 SASEGT, per germline. The CDR3 DNA follows: TGTGCCAGCAGGGGCGGTGGCTACACCTTC. Translated: CASRGGGYTF.

This clone was recorded a few times. The chain is built from TRBV7-8 and TRBJ2-1; D perhaps matches TRBD2 (5 bases). The germline CDR1 and CDR2 sequences are SGHVS and FQNEAQ. The CDR3 length is 14 residues. Trimming took off 8 bases at V and 4 bases at J, with 15 bases between the two ends. CDR3 residues: CASSPDFPYNEQFF. In DNA, the CDR3 is TGTGCCAGCTCTCCGGACTTTCCATACAATGAGCAGTTCTTC. Full variable domain (missing parts from reference TRBV7-8 and TRBJ2-1): GAGVSQSPRYKVAKRGQDVALRCDPISGHVSLFWYQQALGQGPEFLTYFQNEAQLDKSGLPSDRFFAERPEGSVSTLKIQRTQQEDSAVYLCASSPDFPYNEQFFGPGTRLTVL.

The gene calls are TRBV5-6 and TRBJ1-2, with no clear D. The CDR3 has 14 amino acids. The V end lost 5 bases, the J end lost 6 bases, and 17 bases lay between the germline ends. Germline assignment: CDR1 SGHDT and CDR2 YYEEEE. CDR3 nucleotide sequence: TGTGCCAGCAGTTACTCCGGCCCTACGGATGGCTACACCTTC. Protein product: CASSYSGPTDGYTF.

CDR3 bases: TGTGCCAGCAGTTCGGACAGGATGAACACTGAAGCTTTCTTT. It codes for CASSSDRMNTEAFF. J is TRBJ1-1 and V is TRBV5-6, with TRBD1 matching over 7 bases. The CDR3 runs 14 residues. With 5 bases clipped from V and 0 bases from J, the junction kept 4 bases outside the gene matches. Germline CDR1 reads SGHDT; CDR2 reads YYEEEE.

V and J are TRBV19 and TRBJ2-2, with D tentatively TRBD1 or TRBD2 (5 bases each). This CDR3 comprises 15 residues. The ends were cut back, 0 bases at V and 5 bases at J, with 10 bases in the middle. Germline V gene data show CDR1 as LNHDA and CDR2 as SQIVND (reference sequence). CDR3 protein: CASSIDAGTTGELFF. Written as DNA, the CDR3 is TGTGCCAGTAGTATAGATGCCGGGACGACCGGGGAGCTGTTTTTT.

CDR3 region: CASTIGLAENNEQFF. Here the CDR3 DNA reads TGTGCCAGCACCATAGGGCTAGCGGAAAACAATGAGCAGTTCTTC. The chain recombines TRBV7-2 with TRBJ2-1; 7 nucleotides agree with TRBD2. Germline loops: CDR1 SGHTA, CDR2 FQGNSA. Trimming removed 7 bases from V and 5 bases from J; junction bases left unmatched: 11. The CDR3 length is 15 residues. Supplemented by reference TRBV7-2 and TRBJ2-1, the full variable domain reads GAGVSQSPSNKVTEKGKDVELRCDPISGHTALYWYRQSLGQGLEFLIYFQGNSAPDKSGLPSDRFSAERTGGSVSTLTIQRTQQEDSAVYLCASTIGLAENNEQFFGPGTRLTVL.

The chain links TRBV6-6 to TRBJ2-1, with D unclear. The CDR3 extends over 13 amino acids. CDR1 and CDR2 from the germline V gene are MNHNY and SVGAGI (reference sequence). V was pared by 1 base and J by 8 bases, with 9 bases between. The DNA for the CDR3 is TGTGCCAGCAGTTACTTCGGTGGCGATGAGCAGTTCTTC. Translating gives CASSYFGGDEQFF.

The chain is built from TRBV7-9 and TRBJ2-7; either TRBD1 or TRBD2 may fit D (5 bases each). Germline loops: CDR1 SEHNR, CDR2 FQNEAQ (reference sequence). The CDR3 is made up of 14 amino acids. Trimming left V 1 base short and J 4 bases short, with 11 bases between. DNA of the CDR3: TGTGCCAGCAGCTTAGTGGGGGAGATTTACGAGCAGTACTTC. It codes for CASSLVGEIYEQYF. The full variable domain, completed using reference TRBV7-9 and TRBJ2-7, is DTGVSQNPRHKITKRGQNVTFRCDPISEHNRLYWYRQTLGQGPEFLTYFQNEAQLEKSRLLSDRFSAERPKGSFSTLEIQRTEQGDSAMYLCASSLVGEIYEQYFGPGTRLTVT.

The CDR3 reads CASSASGTSGGGRSIQYF. In DNA, the CDR3 is TGTGCCAGCAGCGCTTCCGGGACTAGCGGGGGAGGCAGGAGCATTCAGTACTTC. This sequence joins TRBV9 and TRBJ2-4, with 14 bases lining up with TRBD2. The CDR3 loop spans 18 amino acids. Per the germline V gene, CDR1 is SGDLS and CDR2 is YYNGEE. V lost 3 bases to trimming and J lost 9 bases; unmatched junction nucleotides: 14.